The 4 T cell receptor beta chains listed next were all sequenced from one sample in a study of neoadjuvant nivolumab and ipilimumab in lung cancer. Assay used: immunoSEQ multiplex PCR; TCRdb lists only in-frame clones, some missing. The table has 10,000 to 15,000 clones, about two thirds seen once. The material sequenced was peripheral blood, taken after neoadjuvant nivolumab, alone or with ipilimumab, at or shortly before surgery. The source of these receptors is an adult with non-small cell lung cancer.

This chain links TRBV30 with TRBJ2-3, with D possibly being TRBD1 or TRBD2 (6 bases each). V dropped 5 bases and J dropped 4 bases, with 13 bases sitting between them. The CDR3 runs 13 residues. Germline V gene lookup returns CDR1 GTSNPN and CDR2 SVGIG (reference sequence). The CDR3 reads CAWASRGADTQYF. CDR3 DNA: TGTGCCTGGGCTTCTAGGGGGGCAGATACGCAGTATTTT.

The J gene is TRBJ1-1, the V gene TRBV7-9; D remains unclear. The V end lost 4 bases, the J end lost 1 base, and 10 bases lay between the germline ends. CDR3 length equals 14 residues. The germline CDR1 and CDR2 sequences are SEHNR and FQNEAQ (reference sequence). The CDR3 DNA follows: TGTGCCAGCAGCTACAGCGGACGGAACACTGAAGCTTTCTTT. Its translation is CASSYSGRNTEAFF.

V is TRBV18 and J is TRBJ1-1; possible D gene TRBD1, 6 bases. Trimming cost V 6 bases and J 4 bases, with 9 bases left between them. Germline loops: CDR1 KGHSH, CDR2 LQKENI. The CDR3 consists of 12 residues. The CDR3 DNA reads TGTGCCAGCTCTCCGGGGGCCACTGAAGCTTTCTTT. Its protein is CASSPGATEAFF.

This chain links TRBV18 with TRBJ1-5; D is unclear. CDR1 and CDR2 from the germline V gene are KGHSH and LQKENI. Trimming removed 5 bases at V and 3 bases at J, with 14 bases between. The CDR3 extends over 15 amino acids. The CDR3 is CASSANSEPNQPQHF. In DNA form, the CDR3 reads TGTGCCAGCTCAGCCAACAGTGAACCCAATCAGCCCCAGCATTTT.